Each of the 13 T cell receptor beta chains below was sequenced from the same sample in a study of cytomegalovirus exposure and HLA in healthy donors. The PCR contained 60 Vbeta and 13 Jbeta primers. Assay used: immunoSEQ multiplex PCR; TCRdb lists only in-frame clones, some missing. The sample lists approximately 88,000 clones; approximately 71% were seen once. The source material was PBMCs. All receptors come from a man in his thirties or forties in good health and CMV-seronegative.

The chain has TRBV18 and TRBJ2-7; TRBD2 aligns across 11 bases. J lost 4 bases, V lost 3 bases, and 8 bases had no gene match. CDR1 is KGHSH, CDR2 LQKENI, per germline. CDR3 length: 16 residues. The CDR3 region has the DNA TGTGCCAGCTCACCCTTACTAGCGGGAGCAAATTACGAGCAGTACTTC. Protein sequence: CASSPLLAGANYEQYF.

This clone was picked up a small number of times. The chain is built from TRBV10-3 and TRBJ1-5; D remains ambiguous. Deletions cut 2 bases from V and 5 bases from J, with 7 bases between. The CDR3 is 13 amino acids. The germline CDR1 and CDR2 sequences are ENHRY and SYGVKD. CDR3 protein: CAISEVSDQPQHF. The DNA of the CDR3 is TGTGCCATCAGTGAGGTGTCAGATCAGCCCCAGCATTTT.

The chain recombines TRBV4-3 with TRBJ1-5; D gene unclear. V was cut by 1 base and J by 9 bases, with 16 bases left in between. From germline, CDR1 is LGHNA and CDR2 YSLEER. This CDR3 spans 15 amino acids. This CDR3 is CASSQGRTGSSPQHF. CDR3 coding DNA: TGCGCCAGCAGCCAAGGGCGTACGGGAAGTTCGCCCCAGCATTTT.

This clone was detected a few times. This chain uses TRBV10-3 with TRBJ2-3, with 7 nucleotides matching TRBD2. This CDR3 is 14 amino acids long. Unmatched junction bases numbered 5, after V lost 6 bases and J lost 2 bases. Germline CDR1 is ENHRY and CDR2 is SYGVKD. CDR3 residues: CAIRGLGNTDTQYF. In DNA, the CDR3 is TGTGCCATCAGAGGACTAGGGAACACAGATACGCAGTATTTT.

The rearrangement joins TRBV27 to TRBJ2-7; 9 bases line up with TRBD1. CDR1 and CDR2 from the germline V gene are MNHEY and SMNVEV (reference sequence). The ends lost 2 bases at V and 5 bases at J; junction bases unmatched: 4. CDR3 length equals 14 residues. The CDR3 region is CASSLLTGGNEQYF. CDR3 DNA: TGTGCCAGCAGTTTACTGACAGGGGGTAACGAGCAGTACTTC.

This rearrangement joins TRBV2 to TRBJ2-3, with D possibly matching TRBD2 (6 bases). V lost 2 bases and J 2 bases, leaving 8 bases between the germline ends. Germline CDR1 SNHLY, CDR2 FYNNEI. CDR3 length: 14 residues. This CDR3 reads CASSETRDTDTQYF. DNA for the CDR3: TGTGCCAGCAGTGAAACGCGGGACACAGATACGCAGTATTTT.

V and J are TRBV25-1 and TRBJ2-5; 8 bases align to TRBD1. Judging by the DNA end, TRBJ2-7 fits better; the J call may be wrong. Germline assignment: CDR1 MGHDK and CDR2 SYGVNS. CDR3 length: 14 amino acids. In nucleotides, the CDR3 is TGTGCCAGCAGTGGGACAGGGCCGCCCTACGAGCAGTACTTC. Its protein product is CASSGTGPPYEQYF.

The J gene is TRBJ1-1, the V gene TRBV5-4; 7 bases are a match to TRBD1. The V and J ends lost 0 bases and 0 bases, in that order; junction bases with no gene match: 5. The length of the CDR3 is 16 residues. Per the germline V gene, CDR1 is SGHNT and CDR2 is YYREEE (reference sequence). The DNA of the CDR3 is TGTGCCAGCAGCTTGGCGGGGGACAGCTTGAACACTGAAGCTTTCTTT. It encodes CASSLAGDSLNTEAFF.

J is TRBJ2-1 and V is TRBV9, with 7 bases lining up with TRBD2. This CDR3 has 15 amino acids. Losses at the gene ends were 0 bases for V and 5 bases for J; bases not matched to a gene: 5. Germline lookup yields CDR1 SGDLS and CDR2 YYNGEE. The CDR3 reads CASSVAPSGDNEQFF. CDR3 DNA sequence: TGTGCCAGCAGCGTAGCGCCTAGCGGAGACAATGAGCAGTTCTTC.

The chain joins TRBV29-1 to TRBJ1-1; D is perhaps TRBD1 (5 bases). Trimming cost V 3 bases and J 5 bases, with 16 bases left between them. CDR1 and CDR2 from the germline V gene are SQVTM and ANQGSEA. The CDR3 spans 14 residues. The CDR3 loop reads CSVDWRAGETEAFF. The DNA of the CDR3 is TGCAGCGTTGATTGGAGGGCGGGGGAAACTGAAGCTTTCTTT. Filled out from reference TRBV29-1 and TRBJ1-1, the complete variable domain reads SAVISQKPSRDICQRGTSLTIQCQVDSQVTMMFWYRQQPGQSLTLIATANQGSEATYESGFVIDKFPISRPNLTFSTLTVSNMSPEDSSIYLCSVDWRAGETEAFFGQGTRLTVV.

This clone was counted between two and nine times. The V and J genes are TRBV20-1 and TRBJ2-5; D is unresolved. This CDR3 has 11 residues. V shed 4 bases and J shed 5 bases, with 8 bases lying between them. The germline V gene has CDR1 DFQATT and CDR2 SNEGSKA (reference sequence). CDR3 nucleotides: TGCAGTGCTATCCCAGTTGAGACCCAGTACTTC. As protein: CSAIPVETQYF.

The chain is built from TRBV2 and TRBJ2-7; 11 nucleotides line up with TRBD1. Germline V gene sequence: CDR1 SNHLY, CDR2 FYNNEI. This CDR3 spans 14 amino acids. Trimming at V came to 4 bases and at J to 3 bases, leaving 2 bases not matched to a gene. CDR3 sequence reads: CASSAGTGGYEQYF. The CDR3 coding sequence is TGTGCCAGCAGTGCCGGGACAGGGGGCTACGAGCAGTACTTC.

The chain joins TRBV5-6 to TRBJ1-2; no clear D. Trimming pared 4 bases from V and 9 bases from J, leaving 13 bases between. Germline CDR1 and CDR2: SGHDT and YYEEEE. The CDR3 has 12 residues. This chain's CDR3 is CASSPGSRSYTF. Here the CDR3 DNA reads TGTGCCAGCAGCCCCGGGAGTCGGAGCTACACCTTC.